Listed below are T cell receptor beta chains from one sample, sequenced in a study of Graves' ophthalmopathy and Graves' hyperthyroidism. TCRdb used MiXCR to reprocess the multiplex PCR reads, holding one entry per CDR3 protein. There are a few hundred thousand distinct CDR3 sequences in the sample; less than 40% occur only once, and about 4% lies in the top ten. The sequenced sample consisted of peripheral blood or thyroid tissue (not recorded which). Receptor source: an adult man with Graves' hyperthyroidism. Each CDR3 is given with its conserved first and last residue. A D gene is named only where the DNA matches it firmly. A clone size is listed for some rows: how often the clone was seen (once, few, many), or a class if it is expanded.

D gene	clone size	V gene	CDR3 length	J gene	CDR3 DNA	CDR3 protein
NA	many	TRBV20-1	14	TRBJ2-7	TGCAGTGCTAGAGAATCCCCAGGGTTCCACGAGCAGTACTTC	CSARESPGFHEQYF
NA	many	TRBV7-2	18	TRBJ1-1	TGTGCCAGCAGCTTTTTACCACGATTCGGGACGTTGAACACTGAAGCTTTCTTT	CASSFLPRFGTLNTEAFF
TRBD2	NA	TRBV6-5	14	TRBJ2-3	TGTGCCAGCAGCCCAGGGACTAGATCAGATACGCAGTATTTT	CASSPGTRSDTQYF
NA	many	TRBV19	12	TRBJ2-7	TGTGCCAGTAGTAGGACAACGAACGAGCAGTACTTC	CASSRTTNEQYF
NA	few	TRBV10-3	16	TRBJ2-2	TGTGCCATCAGTGAGTCGCGTAGCGGAGGCACCGGGGAGCTGTTTTTT	CAISESRSGGTGELFF
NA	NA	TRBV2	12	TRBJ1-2	TGTGCCATCATGGGCCAGGGCGGTGGCTACACCTTC	CAIMGQGGGYTF
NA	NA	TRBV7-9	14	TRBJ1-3	TGTGCCAGCAGTATTGACAATCTTGGCTACACCATATATTTT	CASSIDNLGYTIYF
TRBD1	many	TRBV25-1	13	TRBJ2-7	TGTGCCACCAGCGGACAGGATGGGTACGAGCAGTACTTC	CATSGQDGYEQYF
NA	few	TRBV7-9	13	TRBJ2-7	TGTGCCAGCAGCTTAGACGGTTTGCGGGAGCAGTACTTC	CASSLDGLREQYF
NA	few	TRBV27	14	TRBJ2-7	TGTGCCAGCAGTTTATCGGGGGGGGCCAACGAGCAGTACTTC	CASSLSGGANEQYF
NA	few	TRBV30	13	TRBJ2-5	TGTGCCTCCGAGGGGCAGGGCAGTAAGACCCAGTACTTC	CASEGQGSKTQYF
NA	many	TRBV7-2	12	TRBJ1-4	TGTGCCAGCAGCAGGCCGCTCGGAAAACTGTTTTTT	CASSRPLGKLFF
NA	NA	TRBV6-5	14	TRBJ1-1	TGTGCCAGCTCACCCGCCGGGCGGGCCTATGAAGCTTTCTTT	CASSPAGRAYEAFF
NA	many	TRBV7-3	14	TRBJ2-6	TGTGCCAGCACGCAGGGTAATGGGGCCAACGTCCTGACTTTC	CASTQGNGANVLTF
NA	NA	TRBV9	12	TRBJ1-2	TGTGCCAGCGCACCCGGCTCTGGAGGAAACACCTTC	CASAPGSGGNTF